The 2 T cell receptor beta chains presented below share a single source sample, sequenced in a study of T cell responses to AZD1222 COVID-19 vaccine. The protocol was immunoSEQ multiplex PCR, while the TCRdb copy is restricted to in-frame clones and leaves out a portion. Among 90,000 to 110,000 clones listed, 70% to 90% were seen once. The sample consisted of peripheral blood, taken on day 0 of AZD1222 vaccination. The origin of the receptors is an adult in good health.

In DNA form, the CDR3 reads TGTGCCAGCAGTGAATACGAGCAGTACTTC. This gives the protein CASSEYEQYF. The chain joins TRBV6-1 to TRBJ2-7; D not certain. Germline V gives CDR1 MNHNS, CDR2 SASEGT. The ends were cut back, 2 bases at V and 4 bases at J, with 0 bases in the middle. CDR3 length: 10 amino acids.

The rearrangement links TRBV6-2 or TRBV6-3 to TRBJ2-5; D gene unclear. This CDR3 contains 13 residues. Trimming took off 6 bases at V and 2 bases at J, with 10 bases between the two ends. CDR1 is MNHEY, CDR2 SVGEGT, per germline. CDR3 nucleotide sequence: TGTGCCAGCAGCAAGGAGCGACAAGAGACCCAGTACTTC. It yields the protein CASSKERQETQYF.